These 19 T cell receptor beta chains were sequenced from one sample in a study of blood T cell repertoires in COVID-19. Here immunoSEQ multiplex PCR was the method, and the copy in TCRdb shows in-frame clones only, minus some. Of under 65,000 clones detected, over 75% appear once; the ten largest clones hold about 31%. The sample comprised peripheral blood. These receptors were taken from a man in his sixties with COVID-19, enrolled during active disease.

This chain links TRBV19 with TRBJ2-5, with TRBD2 matching over 8 bases. The CDR3 extends over 14 amino acids. V gave up 2 bases and J gave up 1 base; unmatched junction bases: 0. Per the germline V gene, CDR1 is LNHDA and CDR2 is SQIVND (reference sequence). The CDR3 DNA reads TGTGCCAGTAGTATAAGCGGGAGCCAAGAGACCCAGTACTTC. It yields the protein CASSISGSQETQYF.

This chain's CDR3 is CASSDNQATEAFF. CDR3 nucleotide sequence: TGTGCCAGCAGTGACAACCAAGCCACTGAAGCTTTCTTT. This chain uses TRBV6-6 with TRBJ1-1; no clear D gene. This CDR3 has 13 residues. Per germline, CDR1 MNHNY and CDR2 SVGAGI (reference sequence). The V gene lost 5 bases and the J gene lost 4 bases, with 11 bases spanning the gap.

This chain connects TRBV11-2 to TRBJ2-7, with 13 bases fitting TRBD2. The germline V gene has CDR1 SGHAT and CDR2 FQNNGV. J gave up 6 bases and V 7 bases, and 21 bases lay outside the gene matches. The CDR3 sequence is 19 residues long. CDR3 sequence reads: CASTLRLAGGPPETGEQYF. As DNA, the CDR3 is TGTGCCAGCACCCTAAGACTAGCGGGAGGACCTCCCGAAACTGGCGAGCAGTACTTC.

V gene TRBV19 combines with J gene TRBJ1-2; D is unclear. The germline V and J ends were trimmed by 6 bases and 0 bases, with 11 bases remaining between them. CDR3 length equals 14 residues. Germline V CDR1 and CDR2: LNHDA, SQIVND (reference sequence). The CDR3, as DNA: TGTGCCAGTAGACCCGGTGGTCCTAACTATGGCTACACCTTC. This sequence encodes CASRPGGPNYGYTF.

There are a few counts of this clone. The chain combines TRBV9 with TRBJ2-3, with TRBD2 matching over 10 bases. Germline V gene lookup returns CDR1 SGDLS and CDR2 YYNGEE. The CDR3 has 17 residues. The junction had 10 bases not matched to a gene; V was cut back by 2 bases and J by 4 bases. The CDR3 sequence is CASSVRPTSGAADTQYF. DNA of the CDR3: TGTGCCAGCAGCGTTCGCCCAACTAGCGGGGCTGCAGATACGCAGTATTTT.

The chain carries TRBV7-2 and TRBJ2-1, with 7 bases fitting TRBD1. Germline V lookup: CDR1 SGHTA, CDR2 FQGNSA. V dropped 5 bases and J dropped 7; count of bases not matched to a gene: 11. The CDR3 loop spans 15 amino acids. The CDR3 nucleotides are TGTGCCAGCAGCCCAGGGACAGTTGGGGGTAATGAGCAGTTCTTC. Translated, it gives CASSPGTVGGNEQFF.

The rearrangement joins TRBV2 to TRBJ1-6, with D possibly TRBD1 on 5 matching bases. Germline CDR1 and CDR2: SNHLY and FYNNEI. The CDR3 totals 15 residues. The V gene lost 4 bases and the J gene lost 4 bases, with 11 bases spanning the gap. CDR3 residues: CASSGGRGYNSPLHF. Here the CDR3 DNA reads TGTGCCAGCAGTGGCGGAAGGGGATATAATTCACCCCTCCACTTT.

V usage is TRBV24-1 and J usage is TRBJ2-3; 8 positions match TRBD2. The trim removed 8 bases at V and 2 bases at J, leaving 5 bases unmatched. The CDR3 has 14 residues. From germline, CDR1 is KGHDR and CDR2 SFDVKD. CDR3 DNA: TGTGCCACCATACTAGCGGAATCCACAGATACGCAGTATTTT. Translation: CATILAESTDTQYF.

The rearrangement links TRBV18 to TRBJ2-7, with 7 bases that match TRBD2. Germline V lookup: CDR1 KGHSH, CDR2 LQKENI. V lost 1 base and J lost 6; bases outside the gene matches: 9. The CDR3 length is 15 residues. The CDR3 is CASSPRGTQRGEQYF. The CDR3 DNA sequence: TGTGCCAGCTCACCACGCGGGACTCAGCGGGGCGAGCAGTACTTC. Complete variable domain (other parts from reference TRBV18 and TRBJ2-7): NAGVMQNPRHLVRRRGQEARLRCSPMKGHSHVYWYRQLPEEGLKFMVYLQKENIIDESGMPKERFSAEFPKEGPSILRIQQVVRGDSAAYFCASSPRGTQRGEQYFGPGTRLTVT.

This chain connects TRBV5-1 to TRBJ2-1, with 9 bases matching TRBD2. Germline CDR1 is SGHRS and CDR2 is YFSETQ. Unmatched junction bases numbered 8, after V lost 0 bases and J lost 7 bases. CDR3 length: 16 residues. DNA for the CDR3: TGCGCCAGCAGCTTGGCTGCGGGGGGGCTATTAAATGAGCAGTTCTTC. Amino acids: CASSLAAGGLLNEQFF.

The V call is TRBV19, the J call TRBJ2-2; 7 bases agree with TRBD2. This CDR3 region has 16 residues. The V gene's germline CDR1 is LNHDA and CDR2 SQIVND (reference sequence). V shed 6 bases, J shed 0 bases, and the junction held 7 bases outside the gene matches. The CDR3 sequence is CASRAGLVANTGELFF. For the CDR3, the DNA is TGTGCCAGTAGGGCCGGACTAGTCGCGAACACCGGGGAGCTGTTTTTT.

The chain links TRBV19 to TRBJ2-7; 9 bases are shared with TRBD1. With 2 bases clipped from V and 1 base from J, the junction kept 3 bases outside the gene matches. The germline V gene has CDR1 LNHDA and CDR2 SQIVND (reference sequence). There are 15 residues in the CDR3. For the CDR3, the DNA is TGTGCCAGTAGTATACGGACAGGGGTGTCCTACGAGCAGTACTTC. Protein sequence: CASSIRTGVSYEQYF.

The chain employs TRBV7-2 and TRBJ2-7; 7 bases are shared with TRBD1. The CDR3 loop spans 15 amino acids. Losses at the gene ends were 0 bases for V and 3 bases for J; bases not matched to a gene: 5. Germline loops: CDR1 SGHTA, CDR2 FQGNSA. The CDR3 DNA sequence: TGTGCCAGCAGCTTAGCCCCGGGACAGAACTACGAGCAGTACTTC. Translated: CASSLAPGQNYEQYF.

The rearrangement links TRBV15 to TRBJ1-6; possibly TRBD1 for D (6 bases). Germline V gene lookup returns CDR1 LNHNV and CDR2 YYDKDF (reference sequence). Deletions cut 0 bases from V and 10 bases from J, with 16 bases between. The CDR3 extends over 16 amino acids. For the CDR3, the DNA is TGTGCCACCAGCAGAGATCTGCTCAGGGGAGAATCACCCCTCCACTTT. Its protein product is CATSRDLLRGESPLHF.

The chain employs TRBV7-2 and TRBJ1-3; D is ambiguous. Trimming left V 6 bases short and J 0 bases short, with 3 bases between. The germline CDR1 and CDR2 sequences are SGHTA and FQGNSA. The CDR3 extends over 12 amino acids. In DNA form, the CDR3 reads TGTGCCAGCAGATACTCTGGAAACACCATATATTTT. Amino acids: CASRYSGNTIYF.

The chain recombines TRBV9 with TRBJ2-1; D possibly corresponds to TRBD2 (6 bases). CDR3 size: 14 residues. V lost 0 bases, J lost 10 bases, and 14 bases lay in between. Germline CDR1 SGDLS, CDR2 YYNGEE. The CDR3 nucleotides read TGTGCCAGCAGCGTAGACTTCCGGGGGTACGAGCAGTTCTTC. Its protein product is CASSVDFRGYEQFF.

The sample holds a few counts of this clone. This chain uses TRBV7-9 with TRBJ2-7; 10 bases are a match to TRBD1. The CDR3 has 19 residues. Trimming at V came to 3 bases and at J to 3 bases, leaving 17 bases not matched to a gene. CDR1 and CDR2 (germline): SEHNR, FQNEAQ (reference sequence). CDR3 sequence: CASSFFPGQGSSFLYEQYF. As DNA, the CDR3 is TGTGCCAGCAGCTTTTTCCCGGGACAGGGGTCCAGTTTCCTCTACGAGCAGTACTTC.

This chain joins TRBV4-1 and TRBJ1-4, with 8 bases matching TRBD1. Germline CDR1 and CDR2: MGHRA and YSYEKL. V was clipped by 3 bases and J by 8 bases; unmatched bases: 5. The CDR3 runs to 14 residues. The chain's CDR3 is CASSQTGEVEKLFF. In DNA form, the CDR3 reads TGCGCCAGCAGCCAGACAGGGGAGGTCGAAAAACTGTTTTTT.

In this sample, this clone turned up once. V is TRBV6-5 and J is TRBJ1-5; D perhaps matches TRBD1 (5 bases). This CDR3 is built from 15 residues. Looked up from germline, CDR1 is MNHEY and CDR2 is SVGAGI. V shed 0 bases and J shed 2 bases, with 8 bases lying between them. The CDR3 loop is CASSYSQGGNQPQHF. The CDR3 DNA reads as TGTGCCAGCAGTTACTCCCAAGGGGGCAATCAGCCCCAGCATTTT.